This T cell receptor (beta chain) was profiled in a study of T cells expressing NK-cell markers. The length of the CDR3 is 15 residues. Germline V gene lookup returns CDR1 SGHNT and CDR2 YYREEE (reference sequence). TCRdb re-called the 5' RACE reads; every CDR3 protein appears as one record, without DNA. This listing includes more than 90,000 distinct CDR3 sequences. The receptor comes from a woman aged 18 to 75 in good health. The chain combines TRBV5-4 with TRBJ2-3; the D call of TRBD2 rests on TCRdb alone, since no DNA is present to check it. Sample: blood T cells: a sorted CD56 or NKG2C T cell subset, CD4+ or CD8+ T cells, or bulk PBMC T cells (not recorded which). The CDR3 is CASSLGREYIDTQYF. The whole variable domain, remainder taken from reference TRBV5-4 and TRBJ2-3, is ETGVTQSPTHLIKTRGQQVTLRCSSQSGHNTVSWYQQALGQGPQFIFQYYREEENGRGNFPPRFSGLQFPNYSSELNVNALELDDSALYLCASSLGREYIDTQYFGPGTRLTVL.